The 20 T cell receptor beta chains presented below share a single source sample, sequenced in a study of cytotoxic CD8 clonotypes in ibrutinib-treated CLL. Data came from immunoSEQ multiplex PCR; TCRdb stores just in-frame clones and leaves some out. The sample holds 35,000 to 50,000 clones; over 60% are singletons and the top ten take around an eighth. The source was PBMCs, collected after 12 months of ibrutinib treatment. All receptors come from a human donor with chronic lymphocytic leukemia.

The chain's CDR3 is CASSLAAGLAGGTGELFF. CDR3 sequence (DNA): TGTGCCAGCAGCTTAGCCGCGGGACTAGCGGGAGGTACCGGGGAGCTGTTTTTT. The chain joins TRBV13 to TRBJ2-2; 15 bases are shared with TRBD2. The CDR3 has 18 residues. The J segment lost 5 bases and the V segment lost 1 base, leaving 5 bases of the junction unmatched. Germline CDR1 PRHDT, CDR2 FYEKMQ (reference sequence).

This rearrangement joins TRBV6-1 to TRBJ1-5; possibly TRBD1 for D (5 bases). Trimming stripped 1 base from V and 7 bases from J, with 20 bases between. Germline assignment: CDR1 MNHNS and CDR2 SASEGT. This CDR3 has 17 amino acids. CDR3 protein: CASSEVLPDRRSQPQHF. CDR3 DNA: TGTGCCAGCAGTGAAGTTCTCCCCGACAGACGGAGCCAGCCCCAGCATTTT.

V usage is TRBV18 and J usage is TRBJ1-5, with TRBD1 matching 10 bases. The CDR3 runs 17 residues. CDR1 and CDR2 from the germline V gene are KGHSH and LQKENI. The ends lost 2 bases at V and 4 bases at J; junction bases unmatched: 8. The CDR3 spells CASSPGQGGKGNQPQHF. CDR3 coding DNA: TGTGCCAGCTCACCAGGACAGGGGGGAAAAGGGAATCAGCCCCAGCATTTT. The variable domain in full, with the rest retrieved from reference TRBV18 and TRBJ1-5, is NAGVMQNPRHLVRRRGQEARLRCSPMKGHSHVYWYRQLPEEGLKFMVYLQKENIIDESGMPKERFSAEFPKEGPSILRIQQVVRGDSAAYFCASSPGQGGKGNQPQHFGDGTRLSIL.

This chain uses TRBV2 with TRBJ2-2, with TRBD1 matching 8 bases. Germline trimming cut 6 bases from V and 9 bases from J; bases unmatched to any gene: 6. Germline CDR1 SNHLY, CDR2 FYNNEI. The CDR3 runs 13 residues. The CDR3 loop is CASRQTGARELFF. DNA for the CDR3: TGTGCCAGCAGACAGACAGGGGCCCGGGAGCTGTTTTTT.

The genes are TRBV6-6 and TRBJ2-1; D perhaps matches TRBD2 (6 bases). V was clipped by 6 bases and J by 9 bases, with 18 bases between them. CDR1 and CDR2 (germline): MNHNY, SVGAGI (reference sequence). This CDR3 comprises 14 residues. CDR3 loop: CASRGTLSMGEQFF. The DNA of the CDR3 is TGTGCCAGCAGGGGGACTCTTTCTATGGGTGAGCAGTTCTTC.

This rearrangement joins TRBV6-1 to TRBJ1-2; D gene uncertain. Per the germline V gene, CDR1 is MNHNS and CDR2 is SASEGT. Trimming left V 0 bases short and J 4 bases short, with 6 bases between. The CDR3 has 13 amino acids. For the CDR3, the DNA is TGTGCCAGCAGTGAAGCAACTCCCTATGGCTACACCTTC. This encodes CASSEATPYGYTF.

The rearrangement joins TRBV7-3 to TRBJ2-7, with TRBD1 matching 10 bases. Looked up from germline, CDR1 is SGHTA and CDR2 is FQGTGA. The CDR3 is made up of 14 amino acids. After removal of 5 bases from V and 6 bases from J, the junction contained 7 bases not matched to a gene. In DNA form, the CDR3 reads TGTGCCAGCAGCCCGACAGGGGGCGGGCGCGAGCAGTACTTC. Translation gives CASSPTGGGREQYF.

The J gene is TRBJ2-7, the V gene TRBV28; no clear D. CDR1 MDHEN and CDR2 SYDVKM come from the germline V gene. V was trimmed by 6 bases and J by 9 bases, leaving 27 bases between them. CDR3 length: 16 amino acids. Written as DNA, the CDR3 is TGTGCCAGCAGCCCACGCCTCGGCAGCCGGATTAAGGTGCAGTACTTC. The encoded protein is CASSPRLGSRIKVQYF.

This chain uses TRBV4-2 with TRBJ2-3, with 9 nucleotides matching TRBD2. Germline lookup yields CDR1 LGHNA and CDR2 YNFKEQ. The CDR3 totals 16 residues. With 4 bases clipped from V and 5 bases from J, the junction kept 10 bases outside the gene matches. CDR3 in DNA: TGTGCCAGCAGCCTCTCGGCTAGCGGGACGGGAGATACGCAGTATTTT. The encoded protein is CASSLSASGTGDTQYF.

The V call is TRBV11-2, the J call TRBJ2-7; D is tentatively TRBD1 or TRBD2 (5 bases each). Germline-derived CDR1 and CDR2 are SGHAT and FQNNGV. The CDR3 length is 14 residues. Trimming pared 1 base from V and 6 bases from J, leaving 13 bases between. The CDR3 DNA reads TGTGCCAGCAGCTTAGGGGGGTCGGACCTCGAGCAGTACTTC. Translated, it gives CASSLGGSDLEQYF. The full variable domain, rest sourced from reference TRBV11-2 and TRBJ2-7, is EAGVAQSPRYKIIEKRQSVAFWCNPISGHATLYWYQQILGQGPKLLIQFQNNGVVDDSQLPKDRFSAERLKGVDSTLKIQPAKLEDSAVYLCASSLGGSDLEQYFGPGTRLTVT.

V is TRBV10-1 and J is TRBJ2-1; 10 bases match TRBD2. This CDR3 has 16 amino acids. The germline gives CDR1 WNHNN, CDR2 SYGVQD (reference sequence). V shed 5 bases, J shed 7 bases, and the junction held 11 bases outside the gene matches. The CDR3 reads CASSNPRAGGRNEQFF. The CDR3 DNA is TGCGCCAGCAGTAACCCCCGAGCGGGAGGGCGGAATGAGCAGTTCTTC.

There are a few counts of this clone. The CDR3 DNA follows: TGCGCCAGGGATAGACATAGCGGGACTATAAGCTCCTACGAGCAGTACTTC. Protein sequence: CARDRHSGTISSYEQYF. The chain combines TRBV10-1 with TRBJ2-7; 8 bases align to TRBD2. The CDR3 loop spans 17 amino acids. From germline, CDR1 is WNHNN and CDR2 SYGVQD (reference sequence). Losses at the gene ends were 9 bases for V and 0 bases for J; bases not matched to a gene: 16.

The CDR3 sequence is CASSELGQGTDTQYF. CDR3 DNA sequence: TGTGCCAGCAGTGAATTGGGACAGGGAACAGATACGCAGTATTTT. The chain couples TRBV25-1 to TRBJ2-3; TRBD1 matches at 9 bases. The J segment lost 3 bases and the V segment lost 1 base, leaving 2 bases of the junction unmatched. Germline values: CDR1 MGHDK, CDR2 SYGVNS. This CDR3 is 15 amino acids long.

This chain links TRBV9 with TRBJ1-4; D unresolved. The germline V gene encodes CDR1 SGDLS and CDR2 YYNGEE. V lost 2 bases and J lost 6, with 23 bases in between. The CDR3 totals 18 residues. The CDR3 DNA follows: TGTGCCAGCAGCGTCCGAGGGCTGACGAGTACCCAGGATGAAAAACTGTTTTTT. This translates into CASSVRGLTSTQDEKLFF. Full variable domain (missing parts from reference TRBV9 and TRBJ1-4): DSGVTQTPKHLITATGQRVTLRCSPRSGDLSVYWYQQSLDQGLQFLIQYYNGEERAKGNILERFSAQQFPDLHSELNLSSLELGDSALYFCASSVRGLTSTQDEKLFFGSGTQLSVL.

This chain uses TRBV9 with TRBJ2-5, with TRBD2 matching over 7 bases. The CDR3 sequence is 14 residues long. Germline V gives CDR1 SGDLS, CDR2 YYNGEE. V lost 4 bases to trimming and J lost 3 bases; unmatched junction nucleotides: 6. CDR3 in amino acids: CASSLSGNEETQYF. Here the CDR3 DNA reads TGTGCCAGCAGCCTAAGCGGGAACGAAGAGACCCAGTACTTC.

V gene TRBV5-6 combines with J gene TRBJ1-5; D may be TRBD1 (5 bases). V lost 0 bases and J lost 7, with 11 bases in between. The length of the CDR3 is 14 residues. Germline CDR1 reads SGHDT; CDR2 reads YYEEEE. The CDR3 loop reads CASSLARAGQPQHF. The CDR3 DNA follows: TGTGCCAGCAGCTTGGCCAGGGCTGGGCAGCCCCAGCATTTT.

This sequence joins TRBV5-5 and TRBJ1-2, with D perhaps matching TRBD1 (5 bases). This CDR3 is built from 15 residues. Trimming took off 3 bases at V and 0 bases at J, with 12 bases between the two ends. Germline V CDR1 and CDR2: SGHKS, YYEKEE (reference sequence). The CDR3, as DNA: TGTGCCAGCAGCTCCCCCGACAGAGCTAACTATGGCTACACCTTC. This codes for CASSSPDRANYGYTF.

The CDR3: CASSPIWARGRKNIQYF. CDR3 sequence (DNA): TGCGCCAGCAGTCCTATTTGGGCCAGGGGGCGCAAAAACATTCAGTACTTC. The V call is TRBV23-1, the J call TRBJ2-4; TRBD1 matches 8 bases. TRBV23-1 has ORF status, its function being uncertain. This CDR3 spans 17 amino acids. J gave up 3 bases and V 4 bases, and 11 bases lay outside the gene matches.

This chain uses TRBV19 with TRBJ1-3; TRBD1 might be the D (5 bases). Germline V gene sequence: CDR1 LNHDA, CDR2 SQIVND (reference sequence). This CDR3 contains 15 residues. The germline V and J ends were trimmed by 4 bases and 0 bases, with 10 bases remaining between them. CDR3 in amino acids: CASSTGGASGNTIYF. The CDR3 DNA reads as TGTGCCAGTAGTACGGGAGGGGCCTCTGGAAACACCATATATTTT. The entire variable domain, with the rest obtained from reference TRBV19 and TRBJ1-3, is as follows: DGGITQSPKYLFRKEGQNVTLSCEQNLNHDAMYWYRQDPGQGLRLIYYSQIVNDFQKGDIAEGYSVSREKKESFPLTVTSAQKNPTAFYLCASSTGGASGNTIYFGEGSWLTVV.

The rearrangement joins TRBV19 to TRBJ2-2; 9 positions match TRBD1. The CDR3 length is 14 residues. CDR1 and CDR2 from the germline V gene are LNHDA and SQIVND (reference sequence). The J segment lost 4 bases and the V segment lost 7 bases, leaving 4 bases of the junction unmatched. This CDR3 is CASTQGQGTGELFF. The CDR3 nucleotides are TGTGCCAGTACCCAGGGACAGGGCACCGGGGAGCTGTTTTTT.